These 29 T cell receptor beta chains came from one sample sequenced in a study of blood T cells in healthy people across ages. Then a second PCR, running roughly 7 to 11 cycles, was carried out with a sample-barcoded 5' primer and a J-beta primer mix. TCRdb recomputed calls from the 5' RACE reads with MiXCR, one row per CDR3 protein. This table holds roughly 800,000 distinct CDR3 sequences, 58% found once. The source material was blood. These receptors were collected from a man between 25 and 39 years old in good health.

The J gene is TRBJ2-1, the V gene TRBV11-2; TRBD2 matches 10 bases. The germline gives CDR1 SGHAT, CDR2 FQNNGV. CDR3 length equals 18 residues. After removal of 5 bases from V and 2 bases from J, the junction contained 12 bases not matched to a gene. CDR3 nucleotides: TGTGCCAGCAGCCCAGGGTATGCACTAGCGGGAACCTACAATGAGCAGTTCTTC. Amino acid sequence: CASSPGYALAGTYNEQFF.

This clonotype was observed a few times. V is TRBV4-2 and J is TRBJ1-5; 7 nucleotides agree with TRBD1. The CDR3 length is 14 residues. CDR1 LGHNA and CDR2 YNFKEQ come from the germline V gene. Trimming at V came to 1 base and at J to 5 bases, leaving 2 bases not matched to a gene. CDR3 residues: CASSQGDRDQPQHF. In DNA form, the CDR3 reads TGTGCCAGCAGCCAAGGAGACAGGGATCAGCCCCAGCATTTT.

The V and J genes are TRBV5-5 and TRBJ2-5; possible D gene TRBD1, 6 bases. Germline CDR1 and CDR2: SGHKS and YYEKEE (reference sequence). Trimming removed 2 bases at V and 11 bases at J, with 25 bases between. The CDR3 covers 16 residues. CDR3 loop: CASSLAGARGTVEQYF. CDR3 coding DNA: TGTGCCAGCAGCTTAGCCGGGGCCAGGGGAACAGTTGAGCAGTACTTC.

J is TRBJ2-1 and V is TRBV6-2 or TRBV6-3; D gene uncertain. V lost 3 bases to trimming and J lost 9 bases, with 12 bases between them. CDR3 length: 13 amino acids. Germline V gene sequence: CDR1 MNHEY, CDR2 SVGEGT. CDR3 bases: TGTGCCAGCAGTTATGGTGGGTGGGGTGAGCAGTTCTTC. It yields the protein CASSYGGWGEQFF.

The chain joins TRBV9 to TRBJ2-2, with TRBD2 identical over 9 bases. Unmatched junction bases numbered 13, after V lost 4 bases and J lost 6 bases. This CDR3 has 17 residues. Germline-derived CDR1 and CDR2 are SGDLS and YYNGEE. Written as DNA, the CDR3 is TGTGCCAGCAGCCGTCCCCTTAGCGGGGGCGAGGCCGGGGAGCTGTTTTTT. It yields the protein CASSRPLSGGEAGELFF.

This clonotype showed up many times. The V call is TRBV2, the J call TRBJ2-5; no definite D call. V was trimmed by 4 bases and J by 5 bases, leaving 5 bases between them. This CDR3 comprises 11 residues. The germline V gene encodes CDR1 SNHLY and CDR2 FYNNEI. This CDR3 reads CASSGRETQYF. CDR3 coding DNA: TGTGCCAGCAGTGGTCGGGAGACCCAGTACTTC.

This chain joins TRBV9 and TRBJ2-1, with a possible D match to TRBD2 (6 bases). V gave up 4 bases and J gave up 8 bases, with 19 bases separating them. Germline V gene sequence: CDR1 SGDLS, CDR2 YYNGEE. The CDR3 has 15 amino acids. CDR3 in DNA: TGTGCCAGCAGCCCCCGACTAGTCCCTCGGGATGAGCAGTTCTTC. It yields the protein CASSPRLVPRDEQFF.

The chain recombines TRBV5-1 with TRBJ2-5; D not certain. Per the germline V gene, CDR1 is SGHRS and CDR2 is YFSETQ. CDR3 length: 13 residues. V was shortened by 4 bases and J by 2 bases, with 9 bases between the two germline ends. The CDR3 region is CASSPVNQETQYF. CDR3 nucleotide sequence: TGCGCCAGCAGCCCAGTAAATCAAGAGACCCAGTACTTC.

The chain is built from TRBV7-9 and TRBJ2-5; D could derive from TRBD1 or TRBD2 (5 bases each). Near its end, the DNA agrees better with TRBJ2-7, so the J call may be wrong. The CDR3 covers 15 residues. CDR1 is SEHNR and CDR2 is FQNEAQ in the germline V gene (reference sequence). CDR3 protein: CASRDWSDKNYEQYF. The DNA for the CDR3 is TGTGCCAGCAGGGACTGGTCGGACAAGAACTACGAGCAGTACTTC.

This clonotype was detected only a few times. The chain employs TRBV5-6 and TRBJ1-2; no clear D. The CDR3 is 15 residues long. V was trimmed by 4 bases and J by 0 bases, leaving 13 bases between them. Looked up from germline, CDR1 is SGHDT and CDR2 is YYEEEE. CDR3 in DNA: TGTGCCAGCAGCCCGTTATACCCGACTAACTATGGCTACACCTTC. This gives the protein CASSPLYPTNYGYTF.

The rearrangement uses TRBV29-1 and TRBJ2-7, with 11 bases aligning to TRBD2. Germline values: CDR1 SQVTM, CDR2 ANQGSEA. CDR3 length: 14 residues. CDR3 DNA sequence: TGCAGTAAGCTAGCGGGGGGTCTCTACAATGAGCAGTACTTC. This codes for CSKLAGGLYNEQYF.

The sample holds one count of this clonotype. The V and J genes are TRBV14 and TRBJ1-1; a weak D match, TRBD1 (5 bases). V lost 4 bases and J 5 bases, leaving 14 bases between the germline ends. Germline CDR1 reads SGHDN; CDR2 reads FVKESK. The CDR3 sequence is 14 residues long. CDR3 residues: CASSLVEGLTEAFF. CDR3 in DNA: TGTGCCAGCAGCCTAGTTGAGGGGTTAACTGAAGCTTTCTTT.

This chain uses TRBV7-3 with TRBJ2-1; D is ambiguous. Per germline, CDR1 SGHTA and CDR2 FQGTGA. This CDR3 is built from 12 residues. V was trimmed by 1 base and J by 5 bases, leaving 3 bases between them. The CDR3 DNA reads as TGTGCCAGCAGCTTAAACAACAATGAGCAGTTCTTC. Amino acid sequence: CASSLNNNEQFF.

The genes are TRBV7-2 and TRBJ2-1; 8 bases map to TRBD2. In germline, CDR1 is SGHTA, CDR2 FQGNSA. Trimming removed 5 bases from V and 7 bases from J; junction bases left unmatched: 7. The CDR3 is 14 amino acids. CDR3 nucleotide sequence: TGTGCCAGCAGCCCCCTATCGGGGGGGAATGAGCAGTTCTTC. It yields the protein CASSPLSGGNEQFF.

This chain connects TRBV20-1 to TRBJ2-7; D not resolved. Germline V CDR1 and CDR2: DFQATT, SNEGSKA (reference sequence). The CDR3 is 14 amino acids. Trimming removed 0 bases from V and 2 bases from J, with 11 bases in between. As DNA, the CDR3 is TGCAGTGCTAGAGATAATAACGGACCCTACGAGCAGTACTTC. Protein: CSARDNNGPYEQYF.

This clonotype has just a few counts. The chain carries TRBV6-6 and TRBJ1-2, with D uncertain. Trimming cost V 8 bases and J 1 base, with 2 bases left between them. The CDR3 spans 10 residues. The V gene's germline CDR1 is MNHNY and CDR2 SVGAGI (reference sequence). Written as DNA, the CDR3 is TGTGCCAGCCGTAACTATGGCTACACCTTC. It is translated as CASRNYGYTF.

This clonotype was detected many times. The chain employs TRBV20-1 and TRBJ2-7, with D perhaps given as TRBD1 or TRBD2 (5 bases each). Deletions cut 3 bases from V and 6 bases from J, with 18 bases between. CDR1 and CDR2 from the germline V gene are DFQATT and SNEGSKA (reference sequence). The CDR3 loop spans 14 amino acids. DNA for the CDR3: TGCAGTGCTAGGATGCCAGGGAGCATCGGCGAGCAGTACTTC. Its protein is CSARMPGSIGEQYF.

The V gene is TRBV29-1, the J gene TRBJ1-2; 7 nucleotides agree with TRBD1. Losses at the gene ends were 2 bases for V and 3 bases for J; bases not matched to a gene: 9. Looked up from germline, CDR1 is SQVTM and CDR2 is ANQGSEA. The CDR3 length is 15 residues. The CDR3 sequence is CSVELGGGLDYGYTF. DNA for the CDR3: TGCAGCGTTGAACTCGGAGGGGGCTTGGACTATGGCTACACCTTC.

The rearrangement uses TRBV27 and TRBJ2-7; 7 bases are a match to TRBD1. Per germline, CDR1 MNHEY and CDR2 SMNVEV (reference sequence). J was trimmed by 2 bases and V by 0 bases; bases with no gene match: 7. CDR3 length equals 16 residues. Here the CDR3 DNA reads TGTGCCAGCAGTTTATCCTTCGGGGACAGCACCTACGAGCAGTACTTC. Its translation is CASSLSFGDSTYEQYF.

The gene calls are TRBV20-1 and TRBJ2-5; TRBD1 might be the D (6 bases). Trimming removed 6 bases from V and 3 bases from J, with 17 bases in between. CDR3 length: 14 amino acids. From germline, CDR1 is DFQATT and CDR2 SNEGSKA (reference sequence). CDR3 residues: CSASPPHREETQYF. Written as DNA, the CDR3 is TGCAGTGCCTCGCCACCGCACAGGGAAGAGACCCAGTACTTC.

J is TRBJ1-4 and V is TRBV20-1; 9 nucleotides agree with TRBD1. Germline-derived CDR1 and CDR2 are DFQATT and SNEGSKA (reference sequence). The CDR3 extends over 18 amino acids. Germline trimming cut 1 base from V and 0 bases from J; bases unmatched to any gene: 9. This chain's CDR3 is CSARATPGQGATNEKLFF. DNA for the CDR3: TGCAGTGCTAGAGCCACCCCGGGACAGGGAGCAACTAATGAAAAACTGTTTTTT.

The rearrangement joins TRBV27 to TRBJ1-2, with a possible D match to TRBD1 (6 bases). The CDR3 has 12 residues. V dropped 5 bases and J dropped 4 bases, with 8 bases sitting between them. Germline V gene data show CDR1 as MNHEY and CDR2 as SMNVEV (reference sequence). CDR3 nucleotides: TGTGCCAGCAGTGGCAGGGGCTATGGCTACACCTTC. This translates into CASSGRGYGYTF.

This clonotype was found a few times. The chain links TRBV6-5 to TRBJ2-1, with TRBD2 matching 10 bases. The V gene's germline CDR1 is MNHEY and CDR2 SVGAGI. After removal of 4 bases from V and 8 bases from J, the junction contained 17 bases not matched to a gene. CDR3 length: 18 amino acids. CDR3 bases: TGTGCCAGCAGTTCTCTACAGCCTAGCGGGAGTGCTTGGGATGAGCAGTTCTTC. This encodes CASSSLQPSGSAWDEQFF.

In this sample, this clonotype turned up a few times. The chain joins TRBV4-3 to TRBJ2-6, with D possibly matching TRBD1 (6 bases). Looked up from germline, CDR1 is LGHNA and CDR2 is YSLEER. The CDR3 loop spans 17 amino acids. Trimming removed 0 bases at V and 2 bases at J, with 11 bases between. The CDR3 region has the DNA TGCGCCAGCAGCCAAGACGTCAGGGGAGCTGGGGCCAACGTCCTGACTTTC. It is translated as CASSQDVRGAGANVLTF.

A few counts support this clonotype. The genes are TRBV6-1 and TRBJ1-2, with D tentatively TRBD1 (6 bases). The V end lost 2 bases, the J end lost 4 bases, and 11 bases lay between the germline ends. Germline V gene sequence: CDR1 MNHNS, CDR2 SASEGT. The CDR3 spans 14 residues. In nucleotides, the CDR3 is TGTGCCAGCAGTGAAAAGGGACACCCCTATGGCTACACCTTC. This sequence encodes CASSEKGHPYGYTF.

CDR3 amino acids: CASGFPGASGSGGTDTQYF. The CDR3 DNA sequence: TGTGCTAGTGGTTTCCCCGGGGCTAGCGGGTCGGGCGGCACAGATACGCAGTATTTT. V is TRBV12-5 and J is TRBJ2-3; TRBD2 matches 8 bases. CDR3 length equals 19 residues. V lost 3 bases to trimming and J lost 1 base; unmatched junction nucleotides: 15. Germline V gene lookup returns CDR1 LGHNT and CDR2 FRNRAP.

This chain connects TRBV6-6 to TRBJ2-7; maybe TRBD2 (6 bases). The CDR3 runs 11 residues. Per germline, CDR1 MNHNY and CDR2 SVGAGI (reference sequence). DNA of the CDR3: TGTGCGAGCGAGGACGGGAGCGAGCAGTACTTC. The encoded protein is CASEDGSEQYF.

The rearrangement uses TRBV6-1 and TRBJ1-4; 9 bases fit TRBD1. The junction had 11 bases not matched to a gene; V was cut back by 8 bases and J by 7 bases. Germline V gene data show CDR1 as MNHNS and CDR2 as SASEGT. CDR3 length: 15 residues. The CDR3 sequence: CASRDRALPSEKLFF. CDR3 sequence (DNA): TGTGCCAGCCGGGACAGGGCACTTCCTAGTGAAAAACTGTTTTTT.

The J gene is TRBJ2-4, the V gene TRBV4-1, with no clear D. Trimming removed 3 bases at V and 4 bases at J, with 13 bases between. CDR3 size: 15 residues. Germline V gene lookup returns CDR1 MGHRA and CDR2 YSYEKL. Written as DNA, the CDR3 is TGCGCCAGCAGCCATGGCTATTTAGAGAAAAACATTCAGTACTTC. Translated: CASSHGYLEKNIQYF.